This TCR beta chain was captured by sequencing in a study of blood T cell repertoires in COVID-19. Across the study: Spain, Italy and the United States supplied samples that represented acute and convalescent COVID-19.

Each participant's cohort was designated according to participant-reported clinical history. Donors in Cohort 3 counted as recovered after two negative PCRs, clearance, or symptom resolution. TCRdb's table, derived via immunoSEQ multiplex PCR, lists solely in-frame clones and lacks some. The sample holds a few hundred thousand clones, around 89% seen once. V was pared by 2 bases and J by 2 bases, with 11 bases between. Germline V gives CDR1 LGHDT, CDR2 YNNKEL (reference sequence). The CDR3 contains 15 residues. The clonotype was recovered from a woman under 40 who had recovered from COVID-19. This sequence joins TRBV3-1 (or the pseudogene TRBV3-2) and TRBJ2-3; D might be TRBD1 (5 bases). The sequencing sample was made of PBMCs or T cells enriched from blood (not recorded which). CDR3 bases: TGTGCCAGCAGCCAAACAGGCTCTTCCACAGATACGCAGTATTTT. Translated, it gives CASSQTGSSTDTQYF.